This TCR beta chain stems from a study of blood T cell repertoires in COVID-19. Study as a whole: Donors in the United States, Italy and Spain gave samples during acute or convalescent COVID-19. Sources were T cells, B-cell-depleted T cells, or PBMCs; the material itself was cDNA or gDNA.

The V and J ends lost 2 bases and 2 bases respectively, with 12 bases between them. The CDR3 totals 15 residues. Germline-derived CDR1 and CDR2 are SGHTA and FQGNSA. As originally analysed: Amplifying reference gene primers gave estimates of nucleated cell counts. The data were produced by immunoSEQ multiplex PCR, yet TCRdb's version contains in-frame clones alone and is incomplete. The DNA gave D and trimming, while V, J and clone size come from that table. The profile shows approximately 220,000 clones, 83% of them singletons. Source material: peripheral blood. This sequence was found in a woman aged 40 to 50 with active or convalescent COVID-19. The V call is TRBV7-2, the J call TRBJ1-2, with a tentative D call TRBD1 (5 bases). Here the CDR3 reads CASSLHNRQNYGYTF. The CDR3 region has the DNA TGTGCCAGCAGCTTACACAACAGACAGAACTATGGCTACACCTTC.